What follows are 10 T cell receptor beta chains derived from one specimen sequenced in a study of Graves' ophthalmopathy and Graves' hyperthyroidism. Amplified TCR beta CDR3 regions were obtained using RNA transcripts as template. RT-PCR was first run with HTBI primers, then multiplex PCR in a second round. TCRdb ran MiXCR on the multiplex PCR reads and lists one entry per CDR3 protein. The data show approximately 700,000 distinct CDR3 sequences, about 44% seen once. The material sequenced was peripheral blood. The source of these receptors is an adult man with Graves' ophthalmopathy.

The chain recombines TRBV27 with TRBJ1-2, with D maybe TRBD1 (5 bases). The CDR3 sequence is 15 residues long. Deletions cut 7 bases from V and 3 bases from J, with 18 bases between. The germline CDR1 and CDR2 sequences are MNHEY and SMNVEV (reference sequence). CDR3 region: CASTIRVPGDYGYTF. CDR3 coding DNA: TGTGCCAGCACCATCAGGGTACCCGGTGACTATGGCTACACCTTC.

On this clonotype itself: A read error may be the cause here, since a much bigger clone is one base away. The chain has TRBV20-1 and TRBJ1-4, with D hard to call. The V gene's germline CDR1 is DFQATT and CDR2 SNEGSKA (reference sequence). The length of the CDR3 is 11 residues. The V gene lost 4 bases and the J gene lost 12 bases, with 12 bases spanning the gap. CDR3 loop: CSATLSEQLFF. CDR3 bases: TGCAGTGCTACCCTGTCGGAGCAACTGTTTTTT.

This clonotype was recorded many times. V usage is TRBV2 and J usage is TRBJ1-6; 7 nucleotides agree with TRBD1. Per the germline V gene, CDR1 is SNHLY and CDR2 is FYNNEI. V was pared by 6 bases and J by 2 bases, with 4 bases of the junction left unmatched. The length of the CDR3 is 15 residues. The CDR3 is CASSPGTAYNSPLHF. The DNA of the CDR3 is TGTGCCAGCAGCCCGGGGACAGCCTATAATTCACCCCTCCACTTT.

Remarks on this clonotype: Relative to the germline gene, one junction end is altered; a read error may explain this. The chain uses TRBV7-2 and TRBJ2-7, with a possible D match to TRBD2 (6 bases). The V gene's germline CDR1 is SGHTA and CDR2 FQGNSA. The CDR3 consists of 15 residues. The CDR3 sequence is CASSLGRELSYEQCF. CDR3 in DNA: TGTGCCAGCAGCTTAGGTCGGGAGTTATCCTACGAGCAGTGCTTC.

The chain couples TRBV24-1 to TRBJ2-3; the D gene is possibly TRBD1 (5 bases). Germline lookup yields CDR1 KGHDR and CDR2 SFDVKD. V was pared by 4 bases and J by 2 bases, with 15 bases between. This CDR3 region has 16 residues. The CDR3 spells CATSETVLHDTDTQYF. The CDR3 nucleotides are TGTGCCACCAGTGAGACAGTCCTACACGACACAGATACGCAGTATTTT.

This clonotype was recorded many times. Here the CDR3 reads CSASSGANYGYTF. The CDR3 DNA sequence: TGCAGTGCTAGTTCAGGGGCCAACTATGGCTACACCTTC. The V and J genes are TRBV20-1 and TRBJ1-2, with a weak D call TRBD1 (6 bases). This CDR3 contains 13 residues. The germline CDR1 and CDR2 sequences are DFQATT and SNEGSKA (reference sequence). Trimming left V 3 bases short and J 2 bases short, with 10 bases between.

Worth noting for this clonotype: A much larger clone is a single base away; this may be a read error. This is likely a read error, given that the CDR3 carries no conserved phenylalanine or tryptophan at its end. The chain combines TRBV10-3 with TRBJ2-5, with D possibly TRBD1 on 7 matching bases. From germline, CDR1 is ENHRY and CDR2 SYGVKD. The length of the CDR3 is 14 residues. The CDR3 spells CASSSPRGEETQYL. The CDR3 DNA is TGTGCCAGCAGTTCGCCCAGGGGGGAAGAGACCCAGTACCTC.

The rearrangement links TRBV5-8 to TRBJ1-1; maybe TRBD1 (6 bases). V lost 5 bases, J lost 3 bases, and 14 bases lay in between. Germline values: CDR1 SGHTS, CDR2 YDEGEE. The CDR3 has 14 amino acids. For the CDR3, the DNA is TGTGCCAGCAGTCCGCAAGGGGGATACACTGAAGCTTTCTTT. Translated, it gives CASSPQGGYTEAFF. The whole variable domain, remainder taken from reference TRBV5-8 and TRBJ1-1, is EAGVTQSPTHLIKTRGQQATLRCSPISGHTSVYWYQQALGLGLQFLLWYDEGEERNRGNFPPRFSGRQFPNYSSELNVNALELEDSALYLCASSPQGGYTEAFFGQGTRLTVV.

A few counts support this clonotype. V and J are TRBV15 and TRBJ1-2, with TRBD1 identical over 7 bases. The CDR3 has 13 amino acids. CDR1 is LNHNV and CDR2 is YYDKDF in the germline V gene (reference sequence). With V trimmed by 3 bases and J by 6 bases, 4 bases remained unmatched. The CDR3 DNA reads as TGTGCCACCAGCAGCGGACAGGCCAATGGCTACACCTTC. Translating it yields CATSSGQANGYTF. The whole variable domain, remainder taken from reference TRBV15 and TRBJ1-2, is DAMVIQNPRYQVTQFGKPVTLSCSQTLNHNVMYWYQQKSSQAPKLLFHYYDKDFNNEADTPDNFQSRRPNTSFCFLDIRSPGLGDTAMYLCATSSGQANGYTFGSGTRLTVV.

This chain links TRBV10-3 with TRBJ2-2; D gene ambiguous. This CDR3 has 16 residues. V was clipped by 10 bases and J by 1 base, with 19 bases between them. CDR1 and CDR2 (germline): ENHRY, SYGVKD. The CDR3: CASSFDGRKNTGELFF. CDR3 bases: TGTGCCAGCAGCTTTGATGGCCGGAAGAACACCGGGGAGCTGTTTTTT.